Below, 19 T cell receptor beta chains from the same sample are listed, as sequenced in a study of technical replicates of blood from a handful of donors (dated by TCRdb to 2016 to 2017). Receptor amplification or capture employed the immunoSEQ multiplex PCR assay. TCRdb holds this immuneACCESS table with in-frame rearrangements only. Some clones are missing; in checked studies, unresolved V genes explain under half, and the rest has no known cause. The sample table holds about 14,000 clones, of which under 85% were seen once. 12% of the sample goes to the ten largest clones. The sample comprised PBMCs. The source is a human donor in good health.

The rearrangement uses TRBV6-6 and TRBJ2-4; TRBD1 aligns across 8 bases. Germline V lookup: CDR1 MNHNY, CDR2 SVGAGI (reference sequence). The CDR3 runs to 14 residues. The junction had 1 base not matched to a gene; V was cut back by 0 bases and J by 6 bases. The CDR3 bases are TGTGCCAGCAGTTACTCCGGACAGGGAAACATTCAGTACTTC. This gives the protein CASSYSGQGNIQYF.

The V gene is TRBV11-2, the J gene TRBJ2-2; D is unresolved. The CDR3 is made up of 12 amino acids. CDR1 SGHAT and CDR2 FQNNGV come from the germline V gene. V gave up 6 bases and J gave up 8 bases, with 10 bases separating them. The CDR3 is CASSPIQGELFF. CDR3 DNA sequence: TGTGCCAGCAGTCCTATACAGGGGGAGCTGTTTTTT.

The V gene is TRBV9, the J gene TRBJ1-2; 8 bases agree with TRBD1. The CDR3 is 15 amino acids. J lost 8 bases, V lost 0 bases, and 9 bases had no gene match. The germline gives CDR1 SGDLS, CDR2 YYNGEE. CDR3 region: CASSVEGYDRGGYTF. CDR3 nucleotide sequence: TGTGCCAGCAGCGTAGAGGGATATGACAGGGGAGGCTACACCTTC.

The rearrangement uses TRBV30 and TRBJ2-3, with TRBD2 matching 10 bases. The CDR3 spans 15 residues. Trimming at V came to 4 bases and at J to 2 bases, leaving 6 bases not matched to a gene. The germline V gene has CDR1 GTSNPN and CDR2 SVGIG (reference sequence). CDR3 sequence reads: CAWTRAGGPTDTQYF. In DNA, the CDR3 is TGTGCCTGGACAAGAGCGGGAGGGCCCACAGATACGCAGTATTTT.

The chain has TRBV15 and TRBJ1-5; 7 bases match TRBD1. The CDR3 spans 14 residues. Trimming cost V 4 bases and J 5 bases; bases outside gene matches: 5. CDR1 is LNHNV and CDR2 is YYDKDF in the germline V gene (reference sequence). Here the CDR3 DNA reads TGTGCCACCAGCATGACAGGGCCCCATCAGCCCCAGCATTTT. Its protein product is CATSMTGPHQPQHF.

The chain employs TRBV2 and TRBJ1-2; a weak D match, TRBD1 (5 bases). This CDR3 region has 14 residues. Per the germline V gene, CDR1 is SNHLY and CDR2 is FYNNEI. Trimming shortened V by 5 bases and J by 2 bases, and 12 bases separated the two germline ends. The CDR3 bases are TGTGCCAGCAGTCCAATCGACAGAAACTATGGCTACACCTTC. This sequence encodes CASSPIDRNYGYTF.

On this clone itself: This same CDR3 is encoded by further DNA sequences in the sample. V and J are TRBV19 and TRBJ1-2; no clear D. The V gene's germline CDR1 is LNHDA and CDR2 SQIVND (reference sequence). The CDR3 is 12 residues long. The V end lost 6 bases, the J end lost 3 bases, and 8 bases lay between the germline ends. As DNA, the CDR3 is TGTGCCAGTAGCCCCCGAGACTATGGCTACACCTTC. Translation: CASSPRDYGYTF.

The V call is TRBV29-1, the J call TRBJ2-3; TRBD1 agrees at 9 bases. The germline V gene encodes CDR1 SQVTM and CDR2 ANQGSEA. The CDR3 contains 15 residues. V lost 6 bases and J lost 3; bases outside the gene matches: 10. As DNA, the CDR3 is TGCAGCGTGAAGCGACAGGGGGGCGAGACAGATACGCAGTATTTT. Protein product: CSVKRQGGETDTQYF.

This chain joins TRBV11-2 and TRBJ1-5; D ambiguous. This CDR3 has 13 residues. Trimming cost V 2 bases and J 9 bases, with 11 bases left between them. Germline values: CDR1 SGHAT, CDR2 FQNNGV. CDR3 amino acids: CASSLLSDGPQHF. DNA for the CDR3: TGTGCCAGCAGCTTATTATCAGATGGGCCCCAGCATTTT. Together with reference TRBV11-2 and TRBJ1-5, the CDR3 gives the full variable domain: EAGVAQSPRYKIIEKRQSVAFWCNPISGHATLYWYQQILGQGPKLLIQFQNNGVVDDSQLPKDRFSAERLKGVDSTLKIQPAKLEDSAVYLCASSLLSDGPQHFGDGTRLSIL.

The chain has TRBV29-1 and TRBJ1-2; the match to TRBD1 covers 12 bases. Germline V gives CDR1 SQVTM, CDR2 ANQGSEA. The CDR3 is made up of 14 amino acids. After removal of 5 bases from V and 7 bases from J, the junction contained 8 bases not matched to a gene. CDR3 sequence (DNA): TGCAGCGTTTTGCGGGGACAGGGGGCCTCTGGCTACACCTTC. Its translation: CSVLRGQGASGYTF.

The CDR3 region is CAITQGSGQGGNGNQPQHF. CDR3 bases: TGTGCCATCACTCAAGGTTCCGGACAGGGAGGGAATGGCAATCAGCCCCAGCATTTT. The chain is built from TRBV7-4 and TRBJ1-5, with 8 bases identical to TRBD1. The V segment lost 10 bases and the J segment 2 bases; nucleotides outside the gene matches: 22. There are 19 residues in the CDR3. CDR1 is SGHVT, CDR2 SQSDAQ, per germline.

The CDR3 DNA reads TGTGCCAGCAGCGCCGACACTTCCCCCTTCTATGGCTACACCTTC. Its translation: CASSADTSPFYGYTF. V is TRBV6-1 and J is TRBJ1-2; no clear D. The CDR3 consists of 15 residues. V lost 6 bases and J lost 4, with 18 bases in between. Germline V gene data show CDR1 as MNHNS and CDR2 as SASEGT.

Here the CDR3 DNA reads TGTGCCTGGAGTAAGGTGGTTTGGGCAAACACCGGGGAGCTGTTTTTT. This translates into CAWSKVVWANTGELFF. The chain carries TRBV30 and TRBJ2-2; D gene unclear. The CDR3 covers 16 residues. The germline gives CDR1 GTSNPN, CDR2 SVGIG (reference sequence). Trimming stripped 2 bases from V and 2 bases from J, with 15 bases between. The whole variable domain, filled in from reference TRBV30 and TRBJ2-2, reads SQTIHQWPATLVQPVGSPLSLECTVEGTSNPNLYWYRQAAGRGLQLLFYSVGIGQISSEVPQNLSASRPQDRQFILSSKKLLLSDSGFYLCAWSKVVWANTGELFFGEGSRLTVL.

This clone has just a few counts. The chain uses TRBV13 and TRBJ2-7; 9 positions match TRBD1. V shed 5 bases and J 0 bases; nucleotides not matched to a gene: 5. The CDR3 consists of 15 residues. Germline CDR1 reads PRHDT; CDR2 reads FYEKMQ (reference sequence). The CDR3 DNA sequence: TGTGCCAGCAGCGCGGGACAGGGATACTCCTACGAGCAGTACTTC. Protein: CASSAGQGYSYEQYF.

This chain links TRBV6-5 with TRBJ1-2; 10 bases agree with TRBD1. Germline lookup yields CDR1 MNHEY and CDR2 SVGAGI. The CDR3 extends over 13 amino acids. The V and J ends lost 6 bases and 8 bases, in that order; junction bases with no gene match: 6. CDR3 amino acids: CASRRQGAGGYTF. For the CDR3, the DNA is TGTGCCAGCAGGAGACAGGGGGCCGGGGGCTACACCTTC.

The V and J genes are TRBV27 and TRBJ1-1; 10 bases are shared with TRBD1. The V and J ends lost 2 bases and 1 base, in that order; junction bases with no gene match: 1. CDR3 length: 15 amino acids. The germline CDR1 and CDR2 sequences are MNHEY and SMNVEV (reference sequence). For the CDR3, the DNA is TGTGCCAGCAGTTTAAGGACAGGGGGGAACACTGAAGCTTTCTTT. This codes for CASSLRTGGNTEAFF.

The chain is built from TRBV7-9 and TRBJ2-1; 9 nucleotides line up with TRBD2. V gave up 2 bases and J gave up 5 bases; unmatched junction bases: 10. The CDR3 spans 17 residues. Germline-derived CDR1 and CDR2 are SEHNR and FQNEAQ (reference sequence). The CDR3 here is CASSLSGDSGGHNEQFF. The CDR3 DNA reads TGTGCCAGCAGCTTATCAGGGGATAGCGGGGGCCACAATGAGCAGTTCTTC.

The V gene is TRBV19, the J gene TRBJ1-1, with D possibly matching TRBD1 (5 bases). CDR1 is LNHDA, CDR2 SQIVND, per germline (reference sequence). Trimming shortened V by 7 bases and J by 3 bases, and 15 bases separated the two germline ends. The CDR3 covers 14 residues. CDR3 amino acids: CASTEWGVDTEAFF. The CDR3 bases are TGTGCCAGTACCGAGTGGGGGGTCGACACTGAAGCTTTCTTT.

The CDR3 region is CASTKRDISYGYTF. The CDR3 DNA reads as TGTGCCAGCACCAAACGGGACATTTCCTATGGCTACACCTTC. The rearrangement links TRBV5-8 to TRBJ1-2, with TRBD1 as a possible D gene (6 bases). V lost 6 bases and J lost 4, with 16 bases in between. This CDR3 has 14 amino acids. Germline values: CDR1 SGHTS, CDR2 YDEGEE.